The rows below give T cell receptor beta chains drawn from one sample of a study of cytomegalovirus exposure and HLA in healthy donors. Measured with immunoSEQ multiplex PCR; TCRdb has only the in-frame clones, and not every one. The sample carries some 140,000 clones, around three quarters recorded once. Sequenced input: PBMCs. These receptors were obtained from a woman aged 40 to 55 in good health and CMV-seronegative. The CDR3 runs from the conserved cysteine through the conserved F or W. D genes are given only for firm matches. Size is omitted from some rows. Given values are once, few, many or a class for expanded clones.

J gene | D gene | V gene | clone size | CDR3 DNA | CDR3 protein
TRBJ2-1 | - | TRBV7-6 | - | TGTGCCAGCAGTCCCACAGCCACCAACAATGAGCAGTTCTTC | CASSPTATNNEQFF
TRBJ1-4 | - | TRBV10-3 | few | TGTGCCACACGGGACACAGCAAATGAAAAACTGTTTTTT | CATRDTANEKLFF
TRBJ2-7 | TRBD1 | TRBV6-4 | once | TGTGCCAGCAGTGACGGGACAGGGAGCTCCTACGAGCAGTACTTC | CASSDGTGSSYEQYF
TRBJ2-3 | - | TRBV29-1 | - | TGCAGCGTCACCGGGACAGGGAAGACTAGCGGGCCTACAGATACGCAGTATTTT | CSVTGTGKTSGPTDTQYF
TRBJ1-4 | - | TRBV5-1 | - | TGCGCCAGCAGCTCTGCGGGTAATGAAAAACTGTTTTTT | CASSSAGNEKLFF
TRBJ2-1 | - | TRBV7-9 | - | TGTGCCAGCAGCTCCTCCGACAGATACAATGAGCAGTTCTTC | CASSSSDRYNEQFF
TRBJ2-3 | TRBD2 | TRBV7-2 | once | TGTGCCAGCAGCAAAAACGGGAGGGGGGGAGATACGCAGTATTTT | CASSKNGRGGDTQYF
TRBJ1-6 | TRBD1 | TRBV6-4 | - | TGTGCCAGCACAAGGGACAGGGGAAATTCACCCCTCCACTTT | CASTRDRGNSPLHF
TRBJ1-2 | - | TRBV6-1 | - | TGTGCCAGCAGAGAGACCGGGCGGGACGGCTACACCTTC | CASRETGRDGYTF
TRBJ2-7 | TRBD1 | TRBV30 | - | TGTGCCTGGAGAGCAAAGGGGGCCCACGAGCAGTACTTC | CAWRAKGAHEQYF
TRBJ2-7 | - | TRBV10-3 | - | TGTGCCATCAGTGAGGACTACTCCTACGAGCAGTACTTC | CAISEDYSYEQYF
TRBJ2-3 | - | TRBV6-4 | - | TGTGCCAGCAGTGACTGGGCAGTTTCAGATACGCAGTATTTT | CASSDWAVSDTQYF
TRBJ1-2 | - | TRBV11-3 | once | TGTGCCAGCAGCAATGGTTGGGGGGAGCGGGAAGGAGGCTACACCTTC | CASSNGWGEREGGYTF
TRBJ1-1 | - | TRBV11-3 | - | TGTGCCAGCAGCTTATGGGCAGCTATCATGAACACTGAAGCTTTCTTT | CASSLWAAIMNTEAFF
TRBJ2-7 | TRBD1 | TRBV10-3 | few | TGTGCCATCAGTGGACAGGGGGCCCACGAGCAGTACTTC | CAISGQGAHEQYF
TRBJ1-1 | - | TRBV28 | - | TGTGCCAGCAGCCCCGCCGCCGACAGTGAAGAAGCTTTCTTT | CASSPAADSEEAFF
TRBJ1-1 | - | TRBV6-6 | - | TGTGCCAGCAGTTACGGGGGCGAATTGAACACTGAAGCTTTCTTT | CASSYGGELNTEAFF
TRBJ2-1 | TRBD1 | TRBV19 | - | TGTGCCAGTAGGCAATCGACAGGGACCCCCTACAATGAGCAGTTCTTC | CASRQSTGTPYNEQFF
TRBJ2-3 | TRBD2 | TRBV11-3 | - | TGTGCCAGCAGCTTAGGCCCAGCGGGAGGGAGCACAGATACGCAGTATTTT | CASSLGPAGGSTDTQYF
TRBJ2-7 | TRBD1 | TRBV6-1 | - | TGTGCCAGCAGTGAAAGAGGACAGGGGGGAGGGGAGCAGTACTTC | CASSERGQGGGEQYF
TRBJ2-1 | - | TRBV4-1 | - | TGCGCCAGCAGCCAAGCCCCCGGGACAAGCTACAATGAGCAGTTCTTC | CASSQAPGTSYNEQFF
TRBJ1-6 | - | TRBV6-6 | - | TGTGCCAGCACCAGGACTTGGTCACCCCTCCACTTT | CASTRTWSPLHF
TRBJ1-1 | - | TRBV2 | few | TGTGCCACCTCAGGAAGGACTGAAGCTTTCTTT | CATSGRTEAFF
TRBJ2-3 | - | TRBV5-1 | few | TGCGCCAGCAGCCGGGACGGGAGTCTCACAGATACGCAGTATTTT | CASSRDGSLTDTQYF
TRBJ1-3 | - | TRBV11-3 | - | TGTGCCAGCAGCTTTTTGGCGGGGAAGGAGGGGAGCTCTGGAAACACCATATATTTT | CASSFLAGKEGSSGNTIYF
TRBJ2-3 | TRBD2 | TRBV6-1 | - | TGTGCCAGCAGTTTGACTAGCGGGAGGGAAGATACGCAGTATTTT | CASSLTSGREDTQYF
TRBJ1-2 | - | TRBV28 | few | TGTGCCTCTGGAGGGCGCTGGGTAGGCTATGGCTACACCTTC | CASGGRWVGYGYTF
TRBJ1-4 | - | TRBV28 | - | TGTGCCAGCAGTTTTGGGGGCCGGAGAGAAAAACTGTTTTTT | CASSFGGRREKLFF
TRBJ2-3 | TRBD2 | TRBV4-2 | - | TGTGCCAGCAGCCCACTTGGGGGGGCAGATACGCAGTATTTT | CASSPLGGADTQYF
TRBJ2-7 | - | TRBV21-1 | - | TGTGCCAGCAGCAAAGGTCGACAGACCTACGAGCAGTACTTC | CASSKGRQTYEQYF
TRBJ1-2 | - | TRBV7-2 | - | TGTGCCAGCAGCTTAGAGGGCGCAGGGTACGGCTACACCTTC | CASSLEGAGYGYTF
TRBJ2-1 | TRBD2 | TRBV10-3 | - | TGTGCCATCAGTCAGCGGGAGACCATTGAGCAGTTCTTC | CAISQRETIEQFF